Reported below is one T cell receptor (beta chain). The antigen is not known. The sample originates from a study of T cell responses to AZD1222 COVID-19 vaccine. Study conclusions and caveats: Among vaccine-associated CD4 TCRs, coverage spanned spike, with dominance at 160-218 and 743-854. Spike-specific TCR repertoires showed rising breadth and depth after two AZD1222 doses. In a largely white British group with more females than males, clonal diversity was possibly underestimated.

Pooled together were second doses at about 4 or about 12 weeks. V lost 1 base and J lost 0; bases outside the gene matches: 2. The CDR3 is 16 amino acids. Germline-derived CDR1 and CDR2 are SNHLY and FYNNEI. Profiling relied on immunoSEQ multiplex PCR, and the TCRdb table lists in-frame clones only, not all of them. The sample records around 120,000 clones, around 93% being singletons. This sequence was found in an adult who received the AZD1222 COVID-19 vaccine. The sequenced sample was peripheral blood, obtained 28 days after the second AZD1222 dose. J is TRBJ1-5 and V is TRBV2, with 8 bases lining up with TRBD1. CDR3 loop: CASSEVGQDSNQPQHF. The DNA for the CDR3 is TGTGCCAGCAGTGAAGTGGGACAGGATAGCAATCAGCCCCAGCATTTT.